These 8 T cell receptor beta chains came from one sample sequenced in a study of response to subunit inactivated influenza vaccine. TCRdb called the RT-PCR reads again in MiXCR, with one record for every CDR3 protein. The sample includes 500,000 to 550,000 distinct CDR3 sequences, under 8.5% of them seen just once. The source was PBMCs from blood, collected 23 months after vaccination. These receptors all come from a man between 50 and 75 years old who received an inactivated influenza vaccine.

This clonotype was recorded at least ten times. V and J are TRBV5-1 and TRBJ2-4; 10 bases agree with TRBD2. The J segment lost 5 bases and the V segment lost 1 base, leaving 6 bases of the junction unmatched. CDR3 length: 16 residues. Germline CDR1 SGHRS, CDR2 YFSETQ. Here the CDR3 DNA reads TGCGCCAGCAGCTTGAAGGCTAGCGGGGGCCAAAACATTCAGTACTTC. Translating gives CASSLKASGGQNIQYF.

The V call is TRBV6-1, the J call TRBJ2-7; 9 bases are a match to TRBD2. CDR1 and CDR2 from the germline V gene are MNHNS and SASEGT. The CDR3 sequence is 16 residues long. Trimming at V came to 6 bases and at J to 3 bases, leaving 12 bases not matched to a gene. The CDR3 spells CASSPSGAGGRYEQYF. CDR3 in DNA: TGTGCCAGCAGCCCCTCTGGGGCGGGGGGGCGCTACGAGCAGTACTTC.

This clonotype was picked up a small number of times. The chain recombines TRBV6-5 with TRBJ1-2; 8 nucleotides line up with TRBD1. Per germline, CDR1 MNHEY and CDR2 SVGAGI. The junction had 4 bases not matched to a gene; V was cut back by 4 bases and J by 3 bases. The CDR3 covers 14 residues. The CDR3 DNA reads TGTGCCAGCAGTTCCCCGACAGGGGACTATGGCTACACCTTC. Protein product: CASSSPTGDYGYTF.

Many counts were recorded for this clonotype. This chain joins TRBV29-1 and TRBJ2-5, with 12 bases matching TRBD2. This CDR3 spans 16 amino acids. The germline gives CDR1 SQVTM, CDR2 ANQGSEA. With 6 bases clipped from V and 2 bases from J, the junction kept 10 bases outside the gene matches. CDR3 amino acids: CSVSGLAGAGQETQYF. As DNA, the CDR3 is TGCAGCGTGTCGGGACTAGCGGGTGCAGGGCAAGAGACCCAGTACTTC.

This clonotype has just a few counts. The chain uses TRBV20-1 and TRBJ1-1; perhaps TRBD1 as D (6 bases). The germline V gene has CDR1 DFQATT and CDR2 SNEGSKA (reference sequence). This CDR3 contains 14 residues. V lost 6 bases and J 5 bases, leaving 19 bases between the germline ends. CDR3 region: CSAKPDSLWTEAFF. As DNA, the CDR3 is TGCAGTGCCAAACCGGACAGTTTATGGACTGAAGCTTTCTTT.

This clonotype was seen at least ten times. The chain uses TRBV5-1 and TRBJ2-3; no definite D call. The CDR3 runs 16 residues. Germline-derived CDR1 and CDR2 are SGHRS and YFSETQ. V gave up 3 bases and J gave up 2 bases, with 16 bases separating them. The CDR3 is CASSSQDQIYTDTQYF. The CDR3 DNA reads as TGCGCCAGCAGCTCCCAGGACCAGATATACACAGATACGCAGTATTTT.

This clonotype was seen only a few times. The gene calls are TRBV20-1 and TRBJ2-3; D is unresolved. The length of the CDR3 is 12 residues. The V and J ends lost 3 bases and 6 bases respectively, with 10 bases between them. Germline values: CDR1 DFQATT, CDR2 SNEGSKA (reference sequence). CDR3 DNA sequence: TGCAGTGCTAGGGCCCCGGGTGATACGCAGTATTTT. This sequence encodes CSARAPGDTQYF.

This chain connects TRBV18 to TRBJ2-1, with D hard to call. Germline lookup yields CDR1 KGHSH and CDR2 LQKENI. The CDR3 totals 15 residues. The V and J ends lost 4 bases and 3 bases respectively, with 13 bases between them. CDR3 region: CASSRADTLYNEQFF. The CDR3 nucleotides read TGTGCCAGCTCACGAGCCGACACTCTCTACAATGAGCAGTTCTTC. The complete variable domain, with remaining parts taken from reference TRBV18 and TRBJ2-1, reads NAGVMQNPRHLVRRRGQEARLRCSPMKGHSHVYWYRQLPEEGLKFMVYLQKENIIDESGMPKERFSAEFPKEGPSILRIQQVVRGDSAAYFCASSRADTLYNEQFFGPGTRLTVL.